This TCR beta chain is drawn from a study of molecular identifiers for immune sequencing clone quantification. For the study at large: Replicate RNA from roughly 21,000 or 96,000 naive CD8 T cells formed five aliquots; four were sequenced.

Both previously described methods and listed TCR primers were employed to make bulk TCR libraries. TCRdb passed the PCR reads through MiXCR, listing each CDR3 protein once. In the table there are about 510,000 distinct CDR3 sequences, about 22% of which are singletons. Based on a CD8+CD4-CCR7+CD45RA+ profile, naive CD8 T cells were sorted. Turning to this clonotype: A read error may produce the germline difference seen at one junction end.

Sample: naive CD8+ T cells from blood, with Jurkat cell RNA spiked in. Subset given: FACS-sorted CD8+CD4-CCR7+CD45RA+ naive T cells. This sequence was found in a human donor in good health. Some libraries in this study had Jurkat cell RNA spiked in.

The CDR3 protein is CASSLWDRGLDDTVAFF. In DNA, the CDR3 is TGTGCCAGCAGCTTATGGGACAGGGGGCTGGATGACACTGTAGCTTTCTTT. V is TRBV7-6 and J is TRBJ1-1; 12 bases agree with TRBD1. Germline CDR1 SGHVS, CDR2 FNYEAQ. The CDR3 is 17 amino acids.